This T cell receptor (beta chain) was sequenced during a study of technical replicates of blood from a few donors. Trimming at V came to 4 bases and at J to 7 bases, leaving 9 bases not matched to a gene. The germline V gene has CDR1 SGHTA and CDR2 FQGNSA. The CDR3 is made up of 15 amino acids. Assay: immunoSEQ multiplex PCR; the TCRdb copy retains only in-frame clones and omits some. Among 80,000 to 90,000 clones listed, roughly 94% were seen once. This sequence originates from a human donor in good health. The sample was T cells isolated from PBMCs. The chain uses TRBV7-2 and TRBJ2-5, with 10 bases matching TRBD2. CDR3 amino acids: CASSSGGLAYGTQYF. The CDR3 DNA sequence: TGTGCCAGCAGCTCTGGGGGACTAGCGTACGGGACCCAGTACTTC.